This T cell receptor (beta chain) originates from a study of blood T cell repertoires in COVID-19 (dated by TCRdb to the early 2020s). Study-wide context: Samples from collaborators originated in the United States, Italy and Spain and spanned both the acute and convalescent phases of COVID-19. Where available, HLA class I and class II types were obtained from metadata supplied by the sample provider rather than from assay-based typing. The material from the prospective study consisted of cDNA or gDNA derived from T cells, B-cell-depleted T cells, or PBMCs. The repertoires were released in a freely available public database intended as a resource for research on the immune response to SARS-CoV-2. Sample metadata almost always included a de-identified subject ID, COVID-19 status, age in years and sex. Subjects who had been exposed to COVID-19, were actively infected with it, or had recovered from it provided the deeply sampled blood TCRbeta repertoires that made up the dataset. The samples were drawn from two sources: the first 160 participants of the ongoing ImmuneRACE study, and 1,000 to 1,500 subjects contributed by 6 global collaborators. Broad study findings and their caveats: The quantity of clinical and demographic metadata differed by source and by participant and was supplied without curation.

TCRbeta CDR3 regions were amplified from genomic DNA using the immunoSEQ Assay, a bias-controlled multiplex PCR. The authors' analysis ran thus. The number of nucleated cells in each sample was estimated from the amplification of reference gene primers within the assay. Sequence reads were collapsed and filtered to measure the absolute abundance of every unique TCRbeta CDR3 rearrangement. Productive Simpson clonality was computed per sample as the square root of Simpson's diversity index over productive rearrangements. TCRdb retrieved this table from immuneACCESS and kept in-frame rearrangements only. Not all clones are present; in checked studies, unresolved V genes account for under half, and no reason is known for the remainder. From that table come the V and J calls and clone size; the DNA was used to work out D and trimming. In this sample the table shows approximately 200,000 clones, roughly 80% of which occur a single time. Under 15% of the sample is held by the ten biggest clonotypes.

For this clone: Its antigen is still unknown. No much larger clone is present one base from it, and per-base qualities are unavailable.

Each collaborating institution followed its own protocols to collect whole blood in K2EDTA tubes. For TCRbeta analysis, collaborators shipped samples in one of three forms: frozen whole blood, isolated PBMCs, or DNA extracted from either of those sample types. The V end loses 6 bases and the J end loses 4 bases, and a stretch of 7 bases separates them. Sequences MNHNY (CDR1) and SVGAGI (CDR2) are obtained from the germline V gene (reference sequence). From its cysteine to its phenylalanine, the CDR3 spans 12 amino acids. Only the CDR3 DNA is retained, 36 bases long and in frame from the first base. The source of this sequence is a woman between 50 and 59 years old with acute or convalescent COVID-19. In this chain, TRBV6-6 is recombined with TRBJ1-3; no D gene can be assigned with confidence. Specimen: peripheral blood. The nucleotide sequence reads TGTGCCAGCAGCCCCGGGGGAAACACCATATATTTT. Protein translation: CASSPGGNTIYF.